One and the same sample provided the 24 T cell receptor beta chains below, sequenced in a study of blood T cells in healthy people across ages. Then a second PCR, running about 6 to 12 cycles, was carried out with a sample-barcoded 5' primer and a J-beta primer mix. TCRdb reanalysed the 5' RACE reads using MiXCR and keeps one entry per CDR3 protein. The repertoire holds 600,000 to 1,000,000 distinct CDR3 sequences, with about 25% as singletons. These data also featured in a second study, about T cells of mothers and their children.

The sequenced material came from blood. The receptors derive from a boy between 5 and 17 years old in good health.

The chain has TRBV7-9 and TRBJ2-2; D gene ambiguous. Germline V gene lookup returns CDR1 SEHNR and CDR2 FQNEAQ (reference sequence). The CDR3 is 15 residues long. Between the trimmed V and J ends, which lost 5 bases and 2 bases, there was a span of 12 bases. The CDR3 DNA is TGTGCCAGCAGCGCAAGAGGCACAAACACCGGGGAGCTGTTTTTT. This encodes CASSARGTNTGELFF.

This clonotype was counted a few times. The rearrangement uses TRBV28 and TRBJ2-7, with D possibly matching TRBD2 (5 bases). Trimming took 3 bases from V and 5 from J, leaving 11 bases between them. The CDR3 contains 13 residues. Germline lookup yields CDR1 MDHEN and CDR2 SYDVKM. Here the CDR3 DNA reads TGTGCCAGCAGTTTCGCCGGGAATAACGAGCAGTACTTC. Protein product: CASSFAGNNEQYF.

This clonotype appeared a few times. This sequence joins TRBV5-5 and TRBJ2-7; maybe TRBD1 (5 bases). The germline CDR1 and CDR2 sequences are SGHKS and YYEKEE (reference sequence). Deletions cut 0 bases from V and 5 bases from J, with 9 bases between. The CDR3 length is 13 residues. The CDR3 bases are TGTGCCAGCAGCTTGGGCAGGGCGGACGAGCAGTACTTC. It specifies CASSLGRADEQYF.

The chain couples TRBV7-9 to TRBJ1-4; perhaps TRBD1 as D (5 bases). This CDR3 has 16 amino acids. Between the trimmed V and J ends, which lost 4 bases and 8 bases, there was a span of 20 bases. Germline V CDR1 and CDR2: SEHNR, FQNEAQ (reference sequence). CDR3 residues: CASSSGYPGLGEKLFF. The CDR3 DNA is TGTGCCAGCAGCTCTGGGTATCCGGGACTGGGGGAAAAACTGTTTTTT.

The V gene is TRBV5-1, the J gene TRBJ1-1; 8 bases map to TRBD1. V lost 5 bases to trimming and J lost 5 bases; unmatched junction nucleotides: 8. Germline CDR1 SGHRS, CDR2 YFSETQ. The CDR3 has 14 residues. The CDR3 is CASRLGQGGTEAFF. The CDR3 nucleotides are TGCGCCAGCAGACTCGGACAGGGAGGTACTGAAGCTTTCTTT.

The chain couples TRBV6-2 or TRBV6-3 to TRBJ2-7, with a tentative D call TRBD1 (6 bases). Germline CDR1 is MNHEY and CDR2 is SVGEGT. The CDR3 sequence is 17 residues long. V gave up 2 bases and J gave up 2 bases, with 19 bases separating them. The CDR3: CASSYAYGQFSTYEQYF. The CDR3 DNA sequence: TGTGCCAGCAGTTACGCGTACGGACAGTTTTCTACCTACGAGCAGTACTTC.

This clonotype has more than one count but fewer than ten. This chain joins TRBV15 and TRBJ2-2, with 10 bases fitting TRBD2. Trimming took 8 bases from V and 0 from J; bases not matched to a gene: 3. CDR1 is LNHNV and CDR2 is YYDKDF in the germline V gene (reference sequence). The CDR3 has 15 amino acids. DNA of the CDR3: TGTGCCACCCAGACTAGCGGGTCGAACACCGGGGAGCTGTTTTTT. It encodes CATQTSGSNTGELFF. Drawing the rest from reference TRBV15 and TRBJ2-2, the complete variable domain is DAMVIQNPRYQVTQFGKPVTLSCSQTLNHNVMYWYQQKSSQAPKLLFHYYDKDFNNEADTPDNFQSRRPNTSFCFLDIRSPGLGDTAMYLCATQTSGSNTGELFFGEGSRLTVL.

The chain couples TRBV5-1 to TRBJ2-7; D gene unclear. The CDR3 consists of 14 residues. Germline V gene lookup returns CDR1 SGHRS and CDR2 YFSETQ. Trimming removed 0 bases from V and 2 bases from J, with 9 bases in between. CDR3 coding DNA: TGCGCCAGCAGCTTGGACCTGATTACCTACGAGCAGTACTTC. Translation gives CASSLDLITYEQYF.

This clonotype was observed a few times. This chain connects TRBV29-1 to TRBJ2-7, with TRBD1 matching over 11 bases. The V gene's germline CDR1 is SQVTM and CDR2 ANQGSEA. The trim removed 4 bases at V and 2 bases at J, leaving 4 bases unmatched. The CDR3 length is 14 residues. The chain's CDR3 is CSVGGQGATYEQYF. The CDR3 region has the DNA TGCAGCGTTGGAGGACAGGGGGCGACCTACGAGCAGTACTTC.

This clonotype was detected a few times. This chain joins TRBV6-6 and TRBJ2-3; perhaps TRBD2 as D (6 bases). CDR3 length: 16 residues. Germline CDR1 and CDR2: MNHNY and SVGAGI (reference sequence). Trimming took off 6 bases at V and 2 bases at J, with 18 bases between the two ends. CDR3 region: CASSQILGGITDTQYF. CDR3 nucleotides: TGTGCCAGCAGCCAAATTCTGGGCGGGATCACAGATACGCAGTATTTT.

The chain combines TRBV7-2 with TRBJ2-5; weak D call: TRBD2 (6 bases). CDR3 length equals 16 residues. Germline values: CDR1 SGHTA, CDR2 FQGNSA. Deletions cut 5 bases from V and 2 bases from J, with 18 bases between. CDR3 DNA: TGTGCCAGCAGCGACGTCGGTGGGGGACTTCAAGAGACCCAGTACTTC. This encodes CASSDVGGGLQETQYF.

This clonotype was counted at least ten times. One junction end disagrees with the germline gene, perhaps due to a read error. This chain joins TRBV4-3 and TRBJ2-7; D gene uncertain. This CDR3 is built from 13 residues. Germline CDR1 and CDR2: LGHNA and YSLEER. DNA for the CDR3: TGTGCCAGCAGCCAACGGAGAGGCTACGAGCAGTACTTC. This translates into CASSQRRGYEQYF.

The V and J genes are TRBV4-3 and TRBJ2-3; D remains ambiguous. There are 14 residues in the CDR3. Germline assignment: CDR1 LGHNA and CDR2 YSLEER. Deletions cut 6 bases from V and 4 bases from J, with 14 bases between. CDR3 in DNA: TGCGCCAGCAGTTTCGACACCTACGCAGATACGCAGTATTTT. It yields the protein CASSFDTYADTQYF.

The rearrangement links TRBV10-2 to TRBJ2-7, with TRBD1 matching 8 bases. Trimming at V came to 6 bases and at J to 5 bases, leaving 6 bases not matched to a gene. This CDR3 is built from 13 residues. Germline-derived CDR1 and CDR2 are WSHSY and SAAADI. The CDR3 nucleotides are TGCGCCAGCAGAGGACAGGGATCCGACGAGCAGTACTTC. It translates to CASRGQGSDEQYF.

V gene TRBV5-1 combines with J gene TRBJ2-1; D unclear. This CDR3 has 16 residues. V dropped 0 bases and J dropped 0 bases, with 10 bases sitting between them. Germline loops: CDR1 SGHRS, CDR2 YFSETQ. This chain's CDR3 is CASSLEVSSSYNEQFF. As DNA, the CDR3 is TGCGCCAGCAGCTTGGAAGTCTCCAGCTCCTACAATGAGCAGTTCTTC.

This clonotype has a handful of counts. V gene TRBV7-3 combines with J gene TRBJ2-5; 10 bases map to TRBD2. Near its end, the DNA agrees better with TRBJ2-1, so the J call may be wrong. The CDR3 is 12 amino acids. Looked up from germline, CDR1 is SGHTA and CDR2 is FQGTGA. CDR3 DNA sequence: TGTGCCAGCAGCCCTAGCGGGAGTGATCAGTTCTTC. This codes for CASSPSGSDQFF.

The chain combines TRBV4-1 with TRBJ2-4; a possible D gene is TRBD1 (6 bases). V lost 1 base to trimming and J lost 1 base, with 8 bases between them. Germline V lookup: CDR1 MGHRA, CDR2 YSYEKL. The CDR3 is 15 residues long. CDR3 in amino acids: CASSQGGQAKNIQYF. The CDR3 nucleotides are TGCGCCAGCAGCCAAGGGGGGCAGGCCAAAAACATTCAGTACTTC.

The chain is built from TRBV27 and TRBJ2-7; possible D gene TRBD2, 5 bases. Looked up from germline, CDR1 is MNHEY and CDR2 is SMNVEV (reference sequence). The ends were cut back, 6 bases at V and 0 bases at J, with 15 bases in the middle. The CDR3 is 15 residues long. The CDR3 nucleotides are TGTGCCAGCAGCGACGGAGGAGGCGGCTCCTACGAGCAGTACTTC. Translated, it gives CASSDGGGGSYEQYF.

The rearrangement uses TRBV28 and TRBJ2-5, with D possibly being TRBD1 (6 bases). The J call may not be correct, given that the DNA end is closer to TRBJ2-1. The CDR3 has 14 residues. Germline V gives CDR1 MDHEN, CDR2 SYDVKM. The CDR3 bases are TGTGCCAGCAGTCCCTCGAACAGGGTTGATGAGCAGTTCTTC. This encodes CASSPSNRVDEQFF.

This clonotype was counted only a few times. This sequence joins TRBV29-1 and TRBJ1-1; D gene unclear. This CDR3 is 12 amino acids long. Germline-derived CDR1 and CDR2 are SQVTM and ANQGSEA. V lost 4 bases and J 0 bases, leaving 6 bases between the germline ends. In DNA, the CDR3 is TGCAGCGTTGTCGAAATGAACACTGAAGCTTTCTTT. This gives the protein CSVVEMNTEAFF.

This clonotype came up a few times. The rearrangement joins TRBV12-3 or TRBV12-4 to TRBJ2-7; perhaps TRBD1 as D (5 bases). The J call may be faulty, since TRBJ2-5 better matches the DNA end. The CDR3 spans 14 residues. The chain's CDR3 is CASSLRKGQETQYF. In DNA form, the CDR3 reads TGTGCCAGCAGTTTACGTAAGGGGCAAGAGACCCAGTACTTC.

The J gene is TRBJ2-3, the V gene TRBV29-1; maybe TRBD1 (6 bases). The CDR3 extends over 15 amino acids. The V gene's germline CDR1 is SQVTM and CDR2 ANQGSEA. Deletions cut 4 bases from V and 2 bases from J, with 16 bases between. CDR3: CSVAGEEDNTDTQYF. The DNA for the CDR3 is TGCAGCGTTGCAGGGGAAGAGGACAACACAGATACGCAGTATTTT.

This clonotype was observed a handful of times. This rearrangement joins TRBV12-3 or TRBV12-4 to TRBJ2-1; 9 bases are a match to TRBD2. The junction had 3 bases not matched to a gene; V was cut back by 5 bases and J by 4 bases. CDR3 length: 14 residues. CDR3 nucleotides: TGTGCCAGCAGTGGACTAGCGTTGTACAATGAGCAGTTCTTC. Translation: CASSGLALYNEQFF.

The chain employs TRBV20-1 and TRBJ2-4; 11 positions match TRBD1. The CDR3 extends over 15 amino acids. The germline V gene has CDR1 DFQATT and CDR2 SNEGSKA (reference sequence). The V and J ends lost 6 bases and 3 bases, in that order; junction bases with no gene match: 7. Written as DNA, the CDR3 is TGCAGTGCCAAACGGACAGGGGGCGTCAAAAACATTCAGTACTTC. Translated, it gives CSAKRTGGVKNIQYF.